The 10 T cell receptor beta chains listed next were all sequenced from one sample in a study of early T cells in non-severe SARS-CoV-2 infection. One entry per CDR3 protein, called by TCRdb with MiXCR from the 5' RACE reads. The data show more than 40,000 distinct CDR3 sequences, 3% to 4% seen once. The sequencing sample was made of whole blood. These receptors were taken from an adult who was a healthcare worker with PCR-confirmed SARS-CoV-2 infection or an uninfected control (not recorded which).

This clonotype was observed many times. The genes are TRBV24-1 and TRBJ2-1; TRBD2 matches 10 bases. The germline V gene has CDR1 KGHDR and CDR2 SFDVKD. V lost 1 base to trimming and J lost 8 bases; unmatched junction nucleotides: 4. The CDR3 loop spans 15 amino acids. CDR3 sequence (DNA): TGTGCCACCAGTGATTTTCGGCTAGCGGGAGATGAGCAGTTCTTC. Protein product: CATSDFRLAGDEQFF.

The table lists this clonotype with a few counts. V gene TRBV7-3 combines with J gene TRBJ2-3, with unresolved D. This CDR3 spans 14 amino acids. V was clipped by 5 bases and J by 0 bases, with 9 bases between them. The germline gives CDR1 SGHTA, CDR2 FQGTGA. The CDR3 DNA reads TGTGCCAGCAGCGGTGGGCAGAGCACAGATACGCAGTATTTT. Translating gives CASSGGQSTDTQYF.

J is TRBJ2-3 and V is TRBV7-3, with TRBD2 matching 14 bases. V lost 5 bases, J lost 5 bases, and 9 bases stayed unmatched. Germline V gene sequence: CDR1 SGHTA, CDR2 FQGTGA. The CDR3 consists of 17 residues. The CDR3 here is CASSPSRLAGGRDTQYF. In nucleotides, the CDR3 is TGTGCCAGCAGCCCATCCCGACTAGCGGGAGGGAGAGATACGCAGTATTTT.

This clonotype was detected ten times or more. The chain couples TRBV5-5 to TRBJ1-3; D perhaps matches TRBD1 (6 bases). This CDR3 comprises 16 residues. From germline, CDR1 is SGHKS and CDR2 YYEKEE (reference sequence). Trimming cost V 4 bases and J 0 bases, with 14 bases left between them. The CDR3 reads CASSEDTGYSGNTIYF. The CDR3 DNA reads TGTGCCAGCAGCGAAGATACAGGGTACTCTGGAAACACCATATATTTT.

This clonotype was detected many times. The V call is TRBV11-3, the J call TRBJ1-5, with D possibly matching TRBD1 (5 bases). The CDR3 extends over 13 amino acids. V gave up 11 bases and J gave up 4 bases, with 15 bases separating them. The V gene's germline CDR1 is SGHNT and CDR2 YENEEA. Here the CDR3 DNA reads TGTGCCCCCCCTCGGGCAGGGAATCAGCCCCAGCATTTT. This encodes CAPPRAGNQPQHF. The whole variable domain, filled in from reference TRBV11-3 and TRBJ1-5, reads EAGVVQSPRYKIIEKKQPVAFWCNPISGHNTLYWYLQNLGQGPELLIRYENEEAVDDSQLPKDRFSAERLKGVDSTLKIQPAELGDSAVYLCAPPRAGNQPQHFGDGTRLSIL.

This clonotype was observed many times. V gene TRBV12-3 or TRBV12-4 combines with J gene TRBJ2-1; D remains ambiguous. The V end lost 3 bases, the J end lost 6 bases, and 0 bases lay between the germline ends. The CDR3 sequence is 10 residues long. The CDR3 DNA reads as TGTGCCAGCAGTTTCAATGAGCAGTTCTTC. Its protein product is CASSFNEQFF.

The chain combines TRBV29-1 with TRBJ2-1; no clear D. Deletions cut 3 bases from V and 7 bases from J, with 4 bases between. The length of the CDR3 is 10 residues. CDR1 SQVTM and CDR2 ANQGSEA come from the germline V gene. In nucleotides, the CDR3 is TGCAGCGTTGAGAGGAATGAGCAGTTCTTC. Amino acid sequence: CSVERNEQFF.

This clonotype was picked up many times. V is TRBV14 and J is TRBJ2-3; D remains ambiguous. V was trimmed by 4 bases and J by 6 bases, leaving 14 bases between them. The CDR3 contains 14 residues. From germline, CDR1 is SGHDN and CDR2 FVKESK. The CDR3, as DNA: TGTGCCAGCAGCCTGGCTATAGGGCTGGATACGCAGTATTTT. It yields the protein CASSLAIGLDTQYF. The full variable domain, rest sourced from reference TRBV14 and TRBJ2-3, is EAGVTQFPSHSVIEKGQTVTLRCDPISGHDNLYWYRRVMGKEIKFLLHFVKESKQDESGMPNNRFLAERTGGTYSTLKVQPAELEDSGVYFCASSLAIGLDTQYFGPGTRLTVL.

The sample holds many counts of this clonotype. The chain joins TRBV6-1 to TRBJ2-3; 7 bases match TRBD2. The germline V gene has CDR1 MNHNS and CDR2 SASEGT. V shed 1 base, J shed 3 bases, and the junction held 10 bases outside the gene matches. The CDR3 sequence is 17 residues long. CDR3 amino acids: CASSEVRGGWGTDTQYF. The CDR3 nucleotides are TGTGCCAGCAGTGAAGTCCGCGGGGGATGGGGTACAGATACGCAGTATTTT.

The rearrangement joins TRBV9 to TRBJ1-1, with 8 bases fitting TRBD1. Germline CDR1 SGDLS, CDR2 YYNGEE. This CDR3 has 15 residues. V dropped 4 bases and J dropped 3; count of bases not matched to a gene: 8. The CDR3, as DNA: TGTGCCAGCAGCCCGACCCGGACAGGGTACACTGAAGCTTTCTTT. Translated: CASSPTRTGYTEAFF. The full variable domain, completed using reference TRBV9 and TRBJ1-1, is DSGVTQTPKHLITATGQRVTLRCSPRSGDLSVYWYQQSLDQGLQFLIQYYNGEERAKGNILERFSAQQFPDLHSELNLSSLELGDSALYFCASSPTRTGYTEAFFGQGTRLTVV.